This record looks at one T cell receptor beta chain sequence and its context. Which antigen it targets is not known. No base quality information exists; no much larger clone differs at one position. The CDR3 runs 15 residues from the cysteine to the phenylalanine. Only the CDR3 region is kept as DNA, spanning 45 bases read in frame from base 1. A distance of 19 bases separates the germline ends of V and J, which lose 7 bases and 4 bases respectively. Reading the germline V gene (reference sequence) gives CDR1 SEHNR and CDR2 FQNEAQ. The sample is drawn from a study of shared clonotypes between healthy human individuals (dated by TCRdb to about 2020). General notes on the study: The cohort comprised two women and a few men aged 18 to 49 years. Leukapheresis yielded between about 0.9 and 9 billion PBMCs per donor. To estimate repertoire size and how much clonotype sharing occurs between individuals, the study deeply sequenced the blood TCR repertoires of roughly 5 healthy adults. To increase sequencing depth and limit assay-specific biases, TCR repertoire library preparation and sequencing were carried out by different laboratories using diverse techniques.

The donors were healthy, HIV-negative adults with no recently reported acute infections or vaccinations. Only Caucasian adults living in Nashville, Tennessee, USA were represented among the donors. For unsorted samples, about 87 million PBMCs were counted, and genomic DNA was extracted using the QIAamp DNA Blood Mini kit. After blood collection by leukapheresis, PBMCs were isolated using Ficoll-Histopaque density gradient centrifugation and then cryopreserved in the vapor phase of liquid nitrogen. Findings and caveats that apply to the study as a whole: Pairwise subsampling indicated that sequencing depth was expected to affect the degree of clonotype sharing among donors. The small number of donors limited the genetic and exposure-history diversity represented. Only blood was sampled, and tissue TCR repertoires likely differ from those in blood.

Using the deep immunoSEQ assay, multiplex PCR amplified TCR CDR3 regions from genomic DNA. Extracted genomic DNA from each cell subset was spread evenly across all wells of several immunoSEQ 96-well plates, with each plate serving as a replicate. For unsorted PBMC, each replicate PCR was loaded with approximately 300 ng genomic DNA, equivalent to some 27,000 T cell genomes. Genomic DNA from unsorted PBMC was sequenced over ten immunoSEQ deep assay plates. The purified libraries were quantified using a Qubit 3.0 fluorometer, sized with a Bioanalyzer 2100, and then quantified again using the KAPA Library Quantification kit. Every immunoSEQ 96-well plate was sequenced on a separate single-read 150-cycle Illumina NextSeq 550 flow cell. Processing in the source paper ran as follows. Because the immunoSEQ output held only junctional sequences and lacked quality scores, the filtering could not match the filtering applied to full-length reads. To assign V/J genes and CDR3, sequences were annotated against IMGT germline references using PyIR, a Python wrapper for IgBLAST v1.9. Reads were filtered out if the reads had weak V/J assignments (E-value above 1e-6), no CDR3, stop codons, out-of-frame junctions, or ambiguous translated residues. V3J clonotypes were defined as sequences sharing the same inferred V gene, J gene, and CDR3 amino acid sequence. To compute the percentage overlap between repertoires, the number of shared unique clonotypes was divided by the size of the smaller repertoire. RTK rarefaction, the Chao1 estimator, and Recon v2.1 estimates of unobserved clonotypes were used to assess repertoire richness. TCRdb provides this immuneACCESS table in a form limited to in-frame rearrangements. Some clones are lacking; in checked studies, under half of them reflect an unresolved V gene, and why the rest are absent is not known. V, J and clone size reflect that table, while D and trimming were determined from the DNA. This sample gives approximately 460,000 clones in total; about 74% of them show up just once. About 12% of the sample is held by the ten biggest clonotypes.

The sample taken for sequencing was PBMCs. This sequence originates from a woman aged 35 to 49 in good health. Some clones in this sample may be carry-over from other donors' samples. The rearrangement combines TRBV7-9 with TRBJ1-1; TRBD1 could be the D gene, as 5 bases match. The CDR3 protein: CASTHSRRGSTEAFF. The sequenced DNA: TGTGCCAGCACCCATTCTCGTCGGGGGAGCACTGAAGCTTTCTTT.